A selection of T cell receptor beta chains follows, all from one sample in a study of Ad26.COV2.S vaccination and SARS-CoV-2 variants. Repertoires were generated with immunoSEQ multiplex PCR, while TCRdb's copy carries only in-frame clones and drops some. Found here are hundreds of thousands of clones, 89% of them singletons; the top ten hold over 2%. The sequencing here drew on peripheral blood, taken in a trial of Ad26.COV2.S vaccine versus placebo. The source is a person between 18 and 65 years old who received the Ad26.COV2.S COVID-19 vaccine or a placebo. CDR3s include the opening cysteine and the closing phenylalanine or tryptophan. A D gene is named only where the DNA matches it firmly. Size is stated for part of the rows, as once, few or many counts, or as a class when the clone is expanded.

once	TRBV5-1	TRBD2	16	TRBJ2-1	TGCGCCAGCAGCTACGTCGCGGGAGGTCCCTACAATGAGCAGTTCTTC	CASSYVAGGPYNEQFF
-	TRBV2	-	13	TRBJ2-7	TGTGCCAGCAGTGAAGTTAGGCATTCTCGGCAGTACTTC	CASSEVRHSRQYF
-	TRBV27	-	14	TRBJ1-1	TGTGCCAGCAGTTTGAGGGGGTCGAACACTGAAGCTTTCTTT	CASSLRGSNTEAFF
-	TRBV4-3	TRBD2	13	TRBJ2-1	TGCGCCAGCAGCCAATTACCGGGACTAGGGGTGTTCTTC	CASSQLPGLGVFF
-	TRBV6-5	TRBD1	15	TRBJ2-1	TGTGCCAGCAGGTCCGGGACAGGGGAGGTCAATGAGCAGTTCTTC	CASRSGTGEVNEQFF
-	TRBV18	TRBD2	15	TRBJ2-1	TGTGCCAGCTCCGCGACTAGCGGGCTTAGCCATGAGCAGTTCTTC	CASSATSGLSHEQFF
-	TRBV10-3	-	14	TRBJ1-1	TGTGCCATCAAACCCGGGCAAACGAACACTGAAGCTTTCTTT	CAIKPGQTNTEAFF
-	TRBV7-2	TRBD1	14	TRBJ2-1	TGTGCCAGCACCAGGGACAGAACCTACAATGAGCAGTTCTTC	CASTRDRTYNEQFF
-	TRBV2	-	11	TRBJ1-1	TGTGCCAGCACCGTGAGGCTTGAAGCTTTCTTT	CASTVRLEAFF
-	TRBV9	TRBD1	15	TRBJ1-1	TGTGCCAGCAGCACATCCGGGACAGGGAACACTGAAGCTTTCTTT	CASSTSGTGNTEAFF
-	TRBV24-1	-	14	TRBJ2-5	TGTGCCACCAGTGACACGGGCCCACGGGGGACCCAGTACTTC	CATSDTGPRGTQYF
-	TRBV7-9	-	16	TRBJ2-3	TGTGCCAGCAGCTTAAGCCTCGGGGAGAGCACAGATACGCAGTATTTT	CASSLSLGESTDTQYF
-	TRBV27	-	16	TRBJ2-3	TGTGCCAGCAGACGAACAGGACTACAAGGATCAGATACGCAGTATTTT	CASRRTGLQGSDTQYF
-	TRBV5-6	TRBD2	16	TRBJ2-1	TGTGCCAGCAGCCCAACGGGAGGGGCGCCCTACAATGAGCAGTTCTTC	CASSPTGGAPYNEQFF
once	TRBV7-2	TRBD2	16	TRBJ2-3	TGTGCCAGCAGCTTAGAGAGACTAGCGGGGAGAGATACGCAGTATTTT	CASSLERLAGRDTQYF
-	TRBV6-5	-	12	TRBJ2-3	TGTGCCAGCACCCTGAGCACAGATACGCAGTATTTT	CASTLSTDTQYF
-	TRBV19	-	12	TRBJ1-1	TGTGCCAGTAGTTGGGGGAACACTGAAGCTTTCTTT	CASSWGNTEAFF
-	TRBV4-2	TRBD1	15	TRBJ2-2	TGTGCCAGCAGCTCGGACAGGGGGCAGGACGGGGAGCTGTTTTTT	CASSSDRGQDGELFF